These T cell receptor beta chains were read from a single sample in a study of blood T cell repertoires in COVID-19. Measured with immunoSEQ multiplex PCR; TCRdb has only the in-frame clones, and not every one. The sample has approximately 140,000 clones; around 90% are singletons. The sample consisted of peripheral blood. The receptors originated from a woman aged 55 to 70 with active or convalescent COVID-19. Both conserved end residues are part of each CDR3. D genes are given only for firm matches. Rows may omit the clone size; those that give it use once, few, many or a size class.

>TRBV4-3|NA|TRBJ1-2|NA
TGCGCCAGCAGCCAAGAAACAGGAACTAATGGCTACACCTTC
CASSQETGTNGYTF
>TRBV9|NA|TRBJ2-2|NA
TGTGCCAGCAAAGGGGCCGCGAACACCGGGGAGCTGTTTTTT
CASKGAANTGELFF
>TRBV5-1|NA|TRBJ2-7|TRBD1
TGCGCCAGCAGCGCAGGACAGGGTTTGGGCGAGCAGTACTTC
CASSAGQGLGEQYF
>TRBV7-6|NA|TRBJ2-2|TRBD2
TGTGCCAGCAGCCTAGACCCCGGACTAGCGGGGTACACCGGGGAGCTGTTTTTT
CASSLDPGLAGYTGELFF
>TRBV5-4|NA|TRBJ2-5|TRBD2
TGTGCCAGCAGCCCGGGGACTATGCAAGAGACCCAGTACTTC
CASSPGTMQETQYF
>TRBV3-1/TRBV3-2|NA|TRBJ1-5|TRBD1
TGTGCCAGCAGCCTCGGACAGGGTGGCCAGCCCCAGCATTTT
CASSLGQGGQPQHF
>TRBV6-5|NA|TRBJ1-5|TRBD1
TGTGCCAGCAGAGACAGGGATTCTCAGCCCCAGCATTTT
CASRDRDSQPQHF
>TRBV5-1|NA|TRBJ2-7|NA
TGCGCCAGCAGCCCACCACAGGGATCGGGGCAGTACTTC
CASSPPQGSGQYF
>TRBV14|once|TRBJ1-2|TRBD1
TGTGCCAGCAGCCTTGGGGGACAGGGGGCGGATGGCTACACCTTC
CASSLGGQGADGYTF
>TRBV3-1/TRBV3-2|NA|TRBJ2-7|TRBD1
TGTGCCAGCAGCCGACGACAGGGAGCGGACGAGCAGTACTTC
CASSRRQGADEQYF
>TRBV5-4|NA|TRBJ1-4|NA
TGTGCCAGCAGCTCGGACAGCAAGAGTAATGAAAAACTGTTTTTT
CASSSDSKSNEKLFF
>TRBV12-3/TRBV12-4|NA|TRBJ1-2|TRBD1
TGTGCCAGCAGTTCCCGGACAGGGGTTGGCTACACCTTC
CASSSRTGVGYTF
>TRBV21-1|few|TRBJ1-1|NA
TGTGCCAGCAGCACCCAGGGCAGGGAATGGGGGAACACTGAAGCTTTCTTT
CASSTQGREWGNTEAFF
>TRBV18|once|TRBJ2-7|TRBD1
TGTGCCAGCTCACCGGACAGGGCGAGGGAGCAGTACTTC
CASSPDRAREQYF
>TRBV3-1/TRBV3-2|NA|TRBJ2-5|NA
TGTGCCAGCAGCCAAGATACAGTGAGCGAGACCCAGTACTTC
CASSQDTVSETQYF
>TRBV29-1|NA|TRBJ2-7|TRBD1
TGCAGCGTCGAGGGGGCAAGGGAGCAGTACTTC
CSVEGAREQYF
>TRBV6-6|NA|TRBJ2-1|TRBD1
TGTGCCAGCAGCAAAACAGGGGAAGGTGAGCAGTTCTTC
CASSKTGEGEQFF
>TRBV11-1|NA|TRBJ1-6|NA
TGTGCCAGCAGCATAAACAGGGATTCACCCCTCCACTTT
CASSINRDSPLHF
>TRBV7-9|NA|TRBJ2-1|TRBD2
TGTGCCAGCCTTTTAGTCAACGGGGGGTTCGGAGAGCAGTTCTTC
CASLLVNGGFGEQFF
>TRBV7-2|NA|TRBJ1-1|TRBD1
TGTGCCAGCAGCTTACCGACAGGGTCGGACACTGAAGCTTTCTTT
CASSLPTGSDTEAFF
>TRBV3-1/TRBV3-2|NA|TRBJ2-7|NA
TGTGCCAGCAGCCCCACCTCGGAGAGCTACGTCGAGCAGTACTTC
CASSPTSESYVEQYF
>TRBV4-1|NA|TRBJ2-1|NA
TGCGCCAGCAGCCAAGATAGTATGGCGGGGAGCAATGAGCAGTTCTTC
CASSQDSMAGSNEQFF
>TRBV11-1|NA|TRBJ2-1|TRBD1
TGTGCCAGCAGCGCCGACAGGGGAGCCTACAATGAGCAGTTCTTC
CASSADRGAYNEQFF
>TRBV9|NA|TRBJ2-4|NA
TGTGCCAGCAGTGGAACAGAAAACATTCAGTACTTC
CASSGTENIQYF
>TRBV4-1|NA|TRBJ2-6|TRBD2
TGCGCCAGCAGCCTACGGGGAGGGGCGAGCTCTGGGGCCAACGTCCTGACTTTC
CASSLRGGASSGANVLTF
>TRBV7-2|NA|TRBJ1-2|NA
TGTGCCAGCAGCTTAGCCTCGGGGAGAGCTAACTATGGCTACACCTTC
CASSLASGRANYGYTF
>TRBV5-8|NA|TRBJ2-1|NA
TGTGCCAGCAGAATGGCCTCTTGGGGGGGCCGAAATGAGCAGTTCTTC
CASRMASWGGRNEQFF
>TRBV11-2|NA|TRBJ1-1|TRBD1
TGTGCCAGCAGCTCCGGAGGGGGGACAGGGGGGATTGTGCGAGCTTTCTTT
CASSSGGGTGGIVRAFF
>TRBV2|NA|TRBJ2-7|TRBD2
TGTGCCAGCAGCCCCCCTAGCGGGGATCCCTACGAGCAGTACTTC
CASSPPSGDPYEQYF
>TRBV7-6|NA|TRBJ1-1|NA
TGTGCCAGCAGCTTAGGGCAGGGGACCACTGAAGCTTTCTTT
CASSLGQGTTEAFF
>TRBV10-2|NA|TRBJ1-4|NA
TGCGCCAGCAGTGAAGCAGGGGCGGGTAATGAAAAACTGTTTTTT
CASSEAGAGNEKLFF
>TRBV7-2|NA|TRBJ2-1|NA
TGTGCCAGCAGCGCCCAGGGTGCCTCCTACAATGAGCAGTTCTTC
CASSAQGASYNEQFF
>TRBV5-6|NA|TRBJ2-7|NA
TGTGCCAGCAGCTTGGGACTCCCCTTGGAGCAGTACTTC
CASSLGLPLEQYF
>TRBV5-5|NA|TRBJ2-2|TRBD1
TGTGCCAGCAGCCTCTCAGGCCTGTTCGGGACAGGTAACACCGGGGAGCTGTTTTTT
CASSLSGLFGTGNTGELFF
>TRBV5-1|few|TRBJ1-1|NA
TGCGCCAGCAGCCCCTTAGGGAGGACGAACACTGAAGCTTTCTTT
CASSPLGRTNTEAFF
>TRBV18|NA|TRBJ2-2|NA
TGTGCCAGCTCGCCAGCAAACGGACAGATTAACACCGGGGAGCTGTTTTTT
CASSPANGQINTGELFF
>TRBV6-6|NA|TRBJ1-2|NA
TGTGCCAGCAGTCCTCTAACAGGTTCCAACTATGGCTACACCTTC
CASSPLTGSNYGYTF
>TRBV10-3|NA|TRBJ1-5|TRBD1
TGTGCCATCAGGCGGGACAGGGATCAGCCCCAGCATTTT
CAIRRDRDQPQHF